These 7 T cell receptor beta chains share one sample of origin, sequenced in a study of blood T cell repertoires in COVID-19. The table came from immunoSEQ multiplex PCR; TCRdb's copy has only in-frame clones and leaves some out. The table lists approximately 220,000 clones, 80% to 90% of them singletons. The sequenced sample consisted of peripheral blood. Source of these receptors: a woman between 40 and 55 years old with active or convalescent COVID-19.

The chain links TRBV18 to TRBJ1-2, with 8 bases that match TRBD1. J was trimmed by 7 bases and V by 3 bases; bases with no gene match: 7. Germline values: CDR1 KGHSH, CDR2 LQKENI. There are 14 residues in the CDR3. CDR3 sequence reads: CASSPGQVSAGYTF. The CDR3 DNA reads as TGTGCCAGCTCACCGGGACAGGTATCGGCTGGCTACACCTTC.

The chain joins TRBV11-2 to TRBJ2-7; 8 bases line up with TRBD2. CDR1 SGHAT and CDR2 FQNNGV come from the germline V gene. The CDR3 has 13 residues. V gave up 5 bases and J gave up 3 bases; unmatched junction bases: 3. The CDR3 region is CASSRLANYEQYF. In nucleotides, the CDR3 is TGTGCCAGCAGCCGACTAGCGAACTACGAGCAGTACTTC.

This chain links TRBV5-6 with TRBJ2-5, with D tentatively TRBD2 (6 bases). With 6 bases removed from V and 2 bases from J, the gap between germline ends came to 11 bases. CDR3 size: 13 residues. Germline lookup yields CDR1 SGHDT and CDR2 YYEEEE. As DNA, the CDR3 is TGTGCCAGCACGCACGGGACTCAAGAGACCCAGTACTTC. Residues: CASTHGTQETQYF.

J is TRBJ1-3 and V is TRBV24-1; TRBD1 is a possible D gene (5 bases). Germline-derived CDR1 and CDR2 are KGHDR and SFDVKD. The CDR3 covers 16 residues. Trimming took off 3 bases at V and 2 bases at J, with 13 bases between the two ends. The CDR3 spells CATSDPPGDAGNTIYF. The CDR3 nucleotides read TGTGCCACCAGTGATCCGCCGGGGGACGCTGGAAACACCATATATTTT.

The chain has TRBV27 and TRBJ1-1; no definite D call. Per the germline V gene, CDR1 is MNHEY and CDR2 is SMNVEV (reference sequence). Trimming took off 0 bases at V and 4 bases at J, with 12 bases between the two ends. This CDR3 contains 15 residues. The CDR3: CASSLSGTVFTEAFF. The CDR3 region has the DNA TGTGCCAGCAGTTTATCTGGCACAGTGTTCACTGAAGCTTTCTTT.

The CDR3 DNA follows: TGTGCCTGGAGTTTGGCGGGGGTCCAATCTGGAGAGACCCAGTACTTC. Protein product: CAWSLAGVQSGETQYF. V usage is TRBV30 and J usage is TRBJ2-5; 7 positions agree with TRBD2. The CDR3 runs to 16 residues. Germline-derived CDR1 and CDR2 are GTSNPN and SVGIG (reference sequence). Trimming cost V 2 bases and J 4 bases; bases outside gene matches: 13.

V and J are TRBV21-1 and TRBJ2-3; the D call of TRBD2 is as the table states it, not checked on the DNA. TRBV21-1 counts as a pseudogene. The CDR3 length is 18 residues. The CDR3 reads CASSKLAGGPVGTDTQYF. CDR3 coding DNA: TGTGCCAGCAGCAAACTAGCGGGGGGGCCTGTTGGCACAGATACGCAGTATTTT.